The 16 T cell receptor beta chains listed next were all sequenced from one sample in a study of blood T cell repertoires in COVID-19. Clones were read by immunoSEQ multiplex PCR, and TCRdb kept only the in-frame ones, dropping some. The sample lists 250,000 to 350,000 clones, roughly 83% occurring once. The sequenced sample was peripheral blood. All receptors derive from a human donor with COVID-19, enrolled during active disease. The donor label of this sample is uncertain.

This chain links TRBV5-1 with TRBJ2-7, with D possibly TRBD1 on 5 matching bases. The CDR3 spans 13 residues. V was pared by 2 bases and J by 5 bases, with 11 bases between. Germline V CDR1 and CDR2: SGHRS, YFSETQ. The CDR3: CASSFGALNEQYF. CDR3 DNA sequence: TGCGCCAGCAGCTTTGGGGCGTTGAACGAGCAGTACTTC.

V usage is TRBV28 and J usage is TRBJ1-1; 7 bases line up with TRBD1. Germline lookup yields CDR1 MDHEN and CDR2 SYDVKM. This CDR3 has 15 amino acids. The V gene end was trimmed by 3 bases and the J gene end by 4 bases; junction bases not matched to a gene: 8. This chain's CDR3 is CASSLDTGVRTEAFF. CDR3 DNA sequence: TGTGCCAGCAGTTTGGACACAGGGGTACGCACTGAAGCTTTCTTT.

The genes are TRBV7-8 and TRBJ2-2; tentatively, D is TRBD1 (6 bases). V lost 4 bases, J lost 1 base, and 10 bases lay in between. This CDR3 comprises 15 residues. Germline V gene lookup returns CDR1 SGHVS and CDR2 FQNEAQ. The CDR3 nucleotides read TGTGCCAGCAGCTCTCTAGGGGGGAACACCGGGGAGCTGTTTTTT. Residues: CASSSLGGNTGELFF.

This chain joins TRBV11-2 and TRBJ1-4, with 8 bases lining up with TRBD1. With 5 bases clipped from V and 5 bases from J, the junction kept 4 bases outside the gene matches. Germline V CDR1 and CDR2: SGHAT, FQNNGV. CDR3 length: 14 residues. The CDR3 sequence is CASSSGQGNEKLFF. Here the CDR3 DNA reads TGTGCCAGCAGCAGTGGACAGGGAAATGAAAAACTGTTTTTT. Supplemented by reference TRBV11-2 and TRBJ1-4, the full variable domain reads EAGVAQSPRYKIIEKRQSVAFWCNPISGHATLYWYQQILGQGPKLLIQFQNNGVVDDSQLPKDRFSAERLKGVDSTLKIQPAKLEDSAVYLCASSSGQGNEKLFFGSGTQLSVL.

The chain is built from TRBV28 and TRBJ1-5; TRBD1 agrees at 7 bases. The J segment lost 2 bases and the V segment lost 6 bases, leaving 4 bases of the junction unmatched. This CDR3 has 14 residues. The germline CDR1 and CDR2 sequences are MDHEN and SYDVKM. CDR3 bases: TGTGCCAGCAGCTTGGGACAGCGCAATCAGCCCCAGCATTTT. Amino acid sequence: CASSLGQRNQPQHF.

This sequence joins TRBV3-1 (or the pseudogene TRBV3-2) and TRBJ2-2; 7 bases are shared with TRBD2. The CDR3 loop spans 16 amino acids. With 4 bases clipped from V and 5 bases from J, the junction kept 10 bases outside the gene matches. Germline V CDR1 and CDR2: LGHDT, YNNKEL (reference sequence). Written as DNA, the CDR3 is TGTGCCAGCAGCCGTCCTAGCGGCCTATCGACCGGGGAGCTGTTTTTT. Encoded protein: CASSRPSGLSTGELFF.

This chain joins TRBV30 and TRBJ2-5, with D perhaps matching TRBD2 (5 bases). Germline V gene sequence: CDR1 GTSNPN, CDR2 SVGIG (reference sequence). This CDR3 is built from 14 residues. V was pared by 1 base and J by 2 bases, with 11 bases between. The CDR3 reads CAWSENRLQETQYF. The CDR3 region has the DNA TGTGCCTGGAGTGAAAACAGACTACAAGAGACCCAGTACTTC.

This sequence joins TRBV4-2 and TRBJ1-2, with TRBD1 matching 7 bases. There are 16 residues in the CDR3. The germline gives CDR1 LGHNA, CDR2 YNFKEQ. With V trimmed by 0 bases and J by 4 bases, 8 bases remained unmatched. CDR3 nucleotides: TGTGCCAGCAGCCAAGATACCCAGGGGGGCATCTATGGCTACACCTTC. Its translation is CASSQDTQGGIYGYTF.

This clone was counted a single time. The J gene is TRBJ2-1, the V gene TRBV24-1; D gene ambiguous. V dropped 6 bases and J dropped 7 bases, with 9 bases sitting between them. This CDR3 has 12 amino acids. Germline lookup yields CDR1 KGHDR and CDR2 SFDVKD. The CDR3 DNA reads TGTGCCACCAGTTACGGGTGGAATGAGCAGTTCTTC. Translated: CATSYGWNEQFF.

The chain carries TRBV10-3 and TRBJ2-7; TRBD1 agrees at 8 bases. The V gene end was trimmed by 0 bases and the J gene end by 1 base; junction bases not matched to a gene: 2. This CDR3 spans 15 amino acids. CDR1 ENHRY and CDR2 SYGVKD come from the germline V gene. The CDR3 reads CAISESDRGSYEQYF. As DNA, the CDR3 is TGTGCCATCAGTGAGTCTGACAGGGGATCCTACGAGCAGTACTTC.

Concerning this clone: Other DNA sequences within the sample encode an identical CDR3. The chain combines TRBV18 with TRBJ1-2; D uncertain. Trimming shortened V by 3 bases and J by 3 bases, and 8 bases separated the two germline ends. The CDR3 spans 13 residues. Germline V lookup: CDR1 KGHSH, CDR2 LQKENI. CDR3 in amino acids: CASSPEADYGYTF. The CDR3 nucleotides are TGTGCCAGCTCACCTGAGGCAGACTATGGCTACACCTTC.

This chain joins TRBV27 and TRBJ2-7; D ambiguous. The germline V gene encodes CDR1 MNHEY and CDR2 SMNVEV (reference sequence). The V end lost 3 bases, the J end lost 0 bases, and 18 bases lay between the germline ends. The CDR3 runs 17 residues. CDR3 residues: CASSFNPRQASSYEQYF. The CDR3 DNA is TGTGCCAGCAGTTTCAACCCCCGGCAGGCAAGCTCCTACGAGCAGTACTTC.

This clone has only one observation. The chain carries TRBV3-1 (or the pseudogene TRBV3-2) and TRBJ2-1; the D is unclear. The CDR3 consists of 14 residues. Per germline, CDR1 LGHDT and CDR2 YNNKEL (reference sequence). V was shortened by 2 bases and J by 6 bases, with 11 bases between the two germline ends. CDR3 loop: CASSQPPIFNEQFF. As DNA, the CDR3 is TGTGCCAGCAGCCAACCCCCTATTTTCAATGAGCAGTTCTTC.

The chain recombines TRBV7-9 with TRBJ1-2; 8 bases match TRBD1. The CDR3 sequence is 13 residues long. After removal of 5 bases from V and 6 bases from J, the junction contained 5 bases not matched to a gene. Per the germline V gene, CDR1 is SEHNR and CDR2 is FQNEAQ (reference sequence). CDR3 protein: CASSTGTGDGYTF. The CDR3 nucleotides read TGTGCCAGCAGCACCGGGACAGGTGATGGCTACACCTTC.

The chain recombines TRBV4-1 with TRBJ1-1, with D unresolved. With 2 bases removed from V and 2 bases from J, the gap between germline ends came to 15 bases. This CDR3 has 16 residues. CDR1 and CDR2 from the germline V gene are MGHRA and YSYEKL. CDR3 amino acids: CASSQTLDWGNTEAFF. CDR3 sequence (DNA): TGCGCCAGCAGCCAAACGTTGGACTGGGGTAACACTGAAGCTTTCTTT.

This clone has a single count. The chain links TRBV28 to TRBJ2-3, with 10 bases that match TRBD2. The V gene end was trimmed by 6 bases and the J gene end by 8 bases; junction bases not matched to a gene: 8. Germline-derived CDR1 and CDR2 are MDHEN and SYDVKM. There are 14 residues in the CDR3. This CDR3 is CASRLAGAGGTQYF. The CDR3 coding sequence is TGTGCCAGCAGGCTAGCGGGGGCTGGGGGTACGCAGTATTTT.